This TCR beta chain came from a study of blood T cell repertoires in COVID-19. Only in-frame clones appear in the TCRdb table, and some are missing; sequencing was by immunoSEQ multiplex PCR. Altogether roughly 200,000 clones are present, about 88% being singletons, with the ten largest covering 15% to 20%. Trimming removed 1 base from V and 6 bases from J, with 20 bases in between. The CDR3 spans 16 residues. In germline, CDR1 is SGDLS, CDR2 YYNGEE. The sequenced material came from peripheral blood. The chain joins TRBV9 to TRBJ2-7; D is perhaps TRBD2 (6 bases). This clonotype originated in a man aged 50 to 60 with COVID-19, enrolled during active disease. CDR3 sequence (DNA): TGTGCCAGCAGCGTATTGGCCGGGGGTGGGATTTCCGAGCAGTACTTC. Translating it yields CASSVLAGGGISEQYF.